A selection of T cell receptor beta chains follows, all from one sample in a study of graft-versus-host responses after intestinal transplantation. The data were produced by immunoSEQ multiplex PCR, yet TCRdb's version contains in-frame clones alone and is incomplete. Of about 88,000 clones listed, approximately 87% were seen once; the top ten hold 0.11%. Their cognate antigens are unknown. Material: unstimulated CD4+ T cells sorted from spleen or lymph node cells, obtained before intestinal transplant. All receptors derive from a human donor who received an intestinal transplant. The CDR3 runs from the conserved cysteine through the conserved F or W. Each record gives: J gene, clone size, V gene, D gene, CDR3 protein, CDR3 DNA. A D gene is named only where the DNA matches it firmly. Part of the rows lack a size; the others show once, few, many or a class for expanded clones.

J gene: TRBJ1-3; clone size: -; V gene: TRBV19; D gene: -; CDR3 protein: CASSIPRGHSGNTIYF; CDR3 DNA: TGTGCCAGTAGTATCCCGCGGGGCCACTCTGGAAACACCATATATTTT
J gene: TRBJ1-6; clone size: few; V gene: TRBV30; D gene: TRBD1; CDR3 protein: CAWSRTGHNSPLHF; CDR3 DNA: TGTGCCTGGAGTAGGACAGGACATAATTCACCCCTCCACTTT
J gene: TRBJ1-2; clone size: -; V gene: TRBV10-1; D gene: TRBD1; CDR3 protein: CASSEGGNYGYTF; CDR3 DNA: TGCGCCAGCAGTGAAGGGGGCAACTATGGCTACACCTTC
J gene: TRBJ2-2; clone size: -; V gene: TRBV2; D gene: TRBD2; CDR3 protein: CASTPASGVWGELFF; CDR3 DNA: TGTGCCAGCACCCCGGCTAGCGGGGTATGGGGGGAGCTGTTTTTT
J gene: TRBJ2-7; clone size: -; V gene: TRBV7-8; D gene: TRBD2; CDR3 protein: CASSRGGLGEQYF; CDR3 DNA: TGTGCCAGCAGCCGCGGGGGTTTGGGGGAGCAGTACTTC
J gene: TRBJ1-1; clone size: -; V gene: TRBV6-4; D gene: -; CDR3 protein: CAGRAKPGTEAFF; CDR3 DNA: TGTGCCGGCAGGGCCAAACCGGGCACTGAAGCTTTCTTT
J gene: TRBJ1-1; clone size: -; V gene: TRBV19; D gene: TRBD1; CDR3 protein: CASSTGQGQRKTEAFF; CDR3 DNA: TGTGCCAGTAGTACGGGACAGGGTCAGAGAAAAACTGAAGCTTTCTTT
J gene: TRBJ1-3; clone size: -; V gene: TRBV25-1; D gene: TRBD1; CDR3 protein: CASSEPGTVSGNTIYF; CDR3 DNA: TGTGCCAGCAGTGAACCCGGGACAGTCTCTGGAAACACCATATATTTT
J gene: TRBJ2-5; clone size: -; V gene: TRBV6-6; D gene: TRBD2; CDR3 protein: CASSFGGGARETQYF; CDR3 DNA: TGTGCCAGCAGTTTTGGCGGGGGGGCGAGGGAGACCCAGTACTTC
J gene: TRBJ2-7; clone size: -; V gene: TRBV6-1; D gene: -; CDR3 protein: CASSEQGPSSYEQYF; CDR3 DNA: TGTGCCAGCAGTGAACAGGGGCCGAGCTCCTACGAGCAGTACTTC
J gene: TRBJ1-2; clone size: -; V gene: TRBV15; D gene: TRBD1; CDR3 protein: CATSSFDRGLYGYTF; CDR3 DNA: TGTGCCACCAGCAGCTTCGACAGGGGACTATATGGCTACACCTTC
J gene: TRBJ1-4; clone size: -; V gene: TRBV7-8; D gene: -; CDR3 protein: CASSLGGASTSTNEKLFF; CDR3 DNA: TGTGCCAGCAGCTTAGGTGGGGCGAGTACATCTACTAATGAAAAACTGTTTTTT
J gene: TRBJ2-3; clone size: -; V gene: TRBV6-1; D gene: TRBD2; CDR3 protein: CASSDPGLAGGRDTQYF; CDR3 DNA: TGTGCCAGCAGTGACCCGGGACTAGCGGGGGGCCGGGATACGCAGTATTTT
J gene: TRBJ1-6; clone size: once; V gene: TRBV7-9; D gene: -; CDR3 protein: CATTRGRDGDNSPLHF; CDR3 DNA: TGTGCCACCACCAGGGGCCGGGACGGAGATAATTCACCCCTCCACTTT
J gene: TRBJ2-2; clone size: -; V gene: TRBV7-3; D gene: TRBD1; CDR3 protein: CASSMQGADTGELFF; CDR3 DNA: TGTGCCAGCAGCATGCAGGGGGCGGACACCGGGGAGCTGTTTTTT
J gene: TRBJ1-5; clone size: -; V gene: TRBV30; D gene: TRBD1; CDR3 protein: CAWSALADRGGQPQHF; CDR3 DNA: TGTGCCTGGAGTGCCCTCGCGGACAGGGGAGGGCAGCCCCAGCATTTT
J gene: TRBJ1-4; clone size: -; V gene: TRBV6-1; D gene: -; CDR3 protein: CASSANHYTATNEKLFF; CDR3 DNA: TGTGCCAGCAGTGCGAACCACTACACGGCAACTAATGAAAAACTGTTTTTT
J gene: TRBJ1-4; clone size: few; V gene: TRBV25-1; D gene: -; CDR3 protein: CASSGMTALNEKLFF; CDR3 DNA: TGTGCCAGCAGTGGGATGACAGCATTGAATGAAAAACTGTTTTTT
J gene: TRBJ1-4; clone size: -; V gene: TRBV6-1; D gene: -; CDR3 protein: CASNPATTTNEKLFF; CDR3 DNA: TGTGCCAGCAACCCGGCAACTACAACTAATGAAAAACTGTTTTTT
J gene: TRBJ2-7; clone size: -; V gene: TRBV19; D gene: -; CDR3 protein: CASIVRAWGLNYEQYF; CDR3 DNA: TGTGCCAGTATTGTCAGGGCCTGGGGGCTGAACTACGAGCAGTACTTC
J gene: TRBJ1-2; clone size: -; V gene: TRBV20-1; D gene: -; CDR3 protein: CSAPGNYGYTF; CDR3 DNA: TGCAGTGCCCCGGGGAACTATGGCTACACCTTC
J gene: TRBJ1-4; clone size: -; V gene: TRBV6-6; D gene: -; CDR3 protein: CASSYSPNEKLFF; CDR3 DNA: TGTGCCAGCAGTTACTCCCCGAATGAAAAACTGTTTTTT
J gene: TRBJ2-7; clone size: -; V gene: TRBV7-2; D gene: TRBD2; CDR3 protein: CASSLAASSGGYEQYF; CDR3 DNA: TGTGCCAGCAGCTTAGCGGCATCTAGCGGGGGGTACGAGCAGTACTTC
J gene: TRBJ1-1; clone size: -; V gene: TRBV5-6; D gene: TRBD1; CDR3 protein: CASSLTPGQVGWDEAFF; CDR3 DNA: TGTGCCAGCAGCTTGACACCGGGACAGGTCGGATGGGATGAAGCTTTCTTT
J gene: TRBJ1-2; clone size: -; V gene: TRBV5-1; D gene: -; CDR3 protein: CASSSPGYYGYTF; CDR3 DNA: TGCGCCAGCAGCTCCCCGGGATACTATGGCTACACCTTC
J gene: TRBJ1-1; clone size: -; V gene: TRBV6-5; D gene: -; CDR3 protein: CASSSGLRGTEAFF; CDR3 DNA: TGTGCCAGCAGCTCAGGGTTGCGTGGGACTGAAGCTTTCTTT
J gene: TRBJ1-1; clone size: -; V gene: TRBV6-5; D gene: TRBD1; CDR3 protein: CASTKTGALEAFF; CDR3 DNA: TGTGCCAGCACCAAGACAGGGGCGCTTGAAGCTTTCTTT
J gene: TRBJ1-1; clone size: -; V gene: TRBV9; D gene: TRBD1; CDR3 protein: CASSVVLGQGGTEAFF; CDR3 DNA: TGTGCCAGCAGCGTAGTACTCGGGCAGGGGGGCACTGAAGCTTTCTTT
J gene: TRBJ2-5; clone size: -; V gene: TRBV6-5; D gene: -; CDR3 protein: CASRDYQETQYF; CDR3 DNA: TGTGCCAGCCGGGACTACCAAGAGACCCAGTACTTC
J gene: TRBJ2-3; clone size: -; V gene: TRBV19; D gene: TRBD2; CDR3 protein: CASSLAGGHTDTQYF; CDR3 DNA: TGTGCCAGTAGTCTAGCGGGGGGCCACACAGATACGCAGTATTTT
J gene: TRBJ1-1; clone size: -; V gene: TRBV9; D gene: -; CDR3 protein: CASSQGGNTEAFF; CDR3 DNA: TGTGCCAGCAGCCAAGGCGGGAACACTGAAGCTTTCTTT
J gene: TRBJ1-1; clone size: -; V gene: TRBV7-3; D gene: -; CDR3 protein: CASSLRGPDDTEAFF; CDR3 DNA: TGTGCCAGCAGCTTACGGGGTCCGGATGACACTGAAGCTTTCTTT
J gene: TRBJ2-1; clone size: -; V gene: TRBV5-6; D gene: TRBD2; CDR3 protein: CASSFRGGSYNEQFF; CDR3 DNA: TGTGCCAGCAGCTTTCGGGGGGGCTCCTACAATGAGCAGTTCTTC
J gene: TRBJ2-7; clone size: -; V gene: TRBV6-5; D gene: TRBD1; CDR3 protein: CASSSPGQRYEQYF; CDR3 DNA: TGTGCCAGCAGTTCGCCGGGACAGCGCTACGAGCAGTACTTC
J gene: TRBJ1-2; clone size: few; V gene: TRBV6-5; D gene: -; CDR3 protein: CASSYFGGGGYGYTF; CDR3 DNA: TGTGCCAGCAGTTACTTCGGGGGAGGGGGCTATGGCTACACCTTC
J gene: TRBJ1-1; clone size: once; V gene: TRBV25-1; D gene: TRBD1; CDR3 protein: CASSDSGTAGTEAFF; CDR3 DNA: TGTGCCAGCAGTGACTCTGGGACAGCGGGCACTGAAGCTTTCTTT
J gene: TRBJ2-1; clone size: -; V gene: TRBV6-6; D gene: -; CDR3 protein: CASSYELASSEQFF; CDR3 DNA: TGTGCCAGCAGTTACGAATTAGCATCGTCTGAGCAGTTCTTC
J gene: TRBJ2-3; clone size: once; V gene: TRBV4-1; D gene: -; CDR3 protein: CASSWSSYRVSTDTQYF; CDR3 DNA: TGCGCCAGCAGCTGGAGCTCTTACAGGGTGAGCACAGATACGCAGTATTTT
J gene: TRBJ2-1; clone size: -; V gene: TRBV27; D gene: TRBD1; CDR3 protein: CASTGTGPSNEQFF; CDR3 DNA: TGTGCCAGCACAGGGACAGGTCCTAGCAATGAGCAGTTCTTC
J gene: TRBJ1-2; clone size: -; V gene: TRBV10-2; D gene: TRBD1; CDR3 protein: CASSESLDRGASNYGYTF; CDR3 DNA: TGCGCCAGCAGTGAGTCGCTAGACAGGGGGGCCTCTAACTATGGCTACACCTTC
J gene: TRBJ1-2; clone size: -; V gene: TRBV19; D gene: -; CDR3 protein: CASNGRNGGYTF; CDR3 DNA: TGTGCCAGTAATGGGCGAAATGGTGGCTACACCTTC
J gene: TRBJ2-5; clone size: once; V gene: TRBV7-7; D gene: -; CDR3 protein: CASSFPGGLRETQYF; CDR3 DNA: TGTGCCAGCAGCTTTCCCGGAGGGCTGCGGGAGACCCAGTACTTC
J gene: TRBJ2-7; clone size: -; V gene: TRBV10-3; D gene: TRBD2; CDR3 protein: CATRLAGDSYEQYF; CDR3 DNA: TGTGCCACCCGACTAGCGGGGGACTCCTACGAGCAGTACTTC
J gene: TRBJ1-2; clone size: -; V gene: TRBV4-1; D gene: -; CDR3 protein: CASSPERDTEVNYGYTF; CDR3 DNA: TGCGCCAGCAGCCCCGAACGGGACACCGAAGTTAACTATGGCTACACCTTC
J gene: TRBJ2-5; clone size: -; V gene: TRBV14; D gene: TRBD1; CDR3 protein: CASSQIGTGHQETQYF; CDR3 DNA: TGTGCCAGCAGCCAAATTGGGACAGGGCACCAAGAGACCCAGTACTTC
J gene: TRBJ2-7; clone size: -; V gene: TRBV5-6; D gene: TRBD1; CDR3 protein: CASSLGDRDAYEQYF; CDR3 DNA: TGTGCCAGCAGCTTGGGGGACAGGGACGCCTACGAGCAGTACTTC
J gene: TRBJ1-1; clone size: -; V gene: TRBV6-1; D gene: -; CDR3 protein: CASRRQAGDTEAFF; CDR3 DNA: TGTGCCAGCAGGCGACAGGCTGGGGACACTGAAGCTTTCTTT
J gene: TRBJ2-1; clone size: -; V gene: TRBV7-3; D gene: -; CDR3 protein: CASSSTGSNEQFF; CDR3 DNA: TGTGCCAGCAGCTCCACAGGGAGCAATGAGCAGTTCTTC
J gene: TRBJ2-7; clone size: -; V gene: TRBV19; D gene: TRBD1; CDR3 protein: CASSIMTGKGEQYF; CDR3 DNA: TGTGCCAGTAGTATTATGACAGGGAAGGGCGAGCAGTACTTC
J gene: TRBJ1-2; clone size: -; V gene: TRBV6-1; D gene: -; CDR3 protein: CASSAFNLQGPGDGYTF; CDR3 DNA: TGTGCCAGCAGTGCATTCAATCTTCAGGGGCCTGGCGATGGCTACACCTTC
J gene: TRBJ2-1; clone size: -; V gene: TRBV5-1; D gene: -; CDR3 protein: CASSFLGQSHEQFF; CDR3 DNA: TGCGCCAGCAGCTTCCTTGGGCAGTCTCATGAGCAGTTCTTC
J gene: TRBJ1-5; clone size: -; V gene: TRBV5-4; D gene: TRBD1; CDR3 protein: CASSLAGGSNQPQHF; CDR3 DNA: TGTGCCAGCAGCTTGGCAGGGGGCAGCAATCAGCCCCAGCATTTT
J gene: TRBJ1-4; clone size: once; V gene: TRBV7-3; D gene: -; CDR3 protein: CASSFRVGEKLFF; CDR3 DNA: TGTGCCAGCAGCTTCAGGGTGGGCGAAAAACTGTTTTTT
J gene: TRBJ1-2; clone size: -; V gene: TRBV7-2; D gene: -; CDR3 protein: CASSFSPPNYGYTF; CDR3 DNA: TGTGCCAGCAGCTTTAGTCCTCCTAACTATGGCTACACCTTC